What follows are 30 T cell receptor beta chains derived from one specimen sequenced in a study of regulatory T cells in long-lasting Graves disease. iRepertoire HTBI primers and Arm-PCR of CDR3 regions built TCR beta libraries. Via MiXCR, TCRdb re-called the multiplex PCR reads, giving one row per CDR3 protein. The table shows about half a million distinct CDR3 sequences, with around 11% occurring only once. Time point of the sample: newly diagnosed GD, antithyroid drugs for less than 3 months. Scientists built the TCR library using RNA that was extracted from PBMCs. Another study also made use of these data, one on T cells in Graves' hyperthyroidism and ophthalmopathy.

Sequencing used peripheral blood mononuclear cells (PBMCs), obtained at new diagnosis, from a patient treated with antithyroid drugs. These receptors all stem from a woman aged 25 to 39 with Graves disease.

This clonotype was seen at least ten times. The CDR3 region is CASSGVAGLAGPEASYEQYF. For the CDR3, the DNA is TGTGCCAGCAGTGGGGTCGCGGGACTAGCGGGACCCGAGGCCTCCTACGAGCAGTACTTC. The chain recombines TRBV27 with TRBJ2-7, with 13 bases fitting TRBD2. V lost 5 bases to trimming and J lost 0 bases; unmatched junction nucleotides: 16. The V gene's germline CDR1 is MNHEY and CDR2 SMNVEV (reference sequence). The CDR3 extends over 20 amino acids.

Ten or more counts support this clonotype. The J gene is TRBJ2-1, the V gene TRBV7-8, with 9 bases aligning to TRBD1. Germline values: CDR1 SGHVS, CDR2 FQNEAQ. V lost 5 bases and J lost 7; bases outside the gene matches: 15. The CDR3 consists of 17 residues. The CDR3 reads CASSRRKPGQGINEQFF. DNA of the CDR3: TGTGCCAGCAGCCGACGGAAGCCGGGACAGGGTATTAATGAGCAGTTCTTC.

V gene TRBV11-3 combines with J gene TRBJ2-7; TRBD1 matches 7 bases. Trimming removed 5 bases from V and 0 bases from J; junction bases left unmatched: 10. The CDR3 runs 16 residues. The germline gives CDR1 SGHNT, CDR2 YENEEA. The CDR3 region is CASSPERAGGSYEQYF. The CDR3 nucleotides are TGTGCCAGCAGCCCCGAGAGGGCAGGGGGCTCCTACGAGCAGTACTTC.

This clonotype was detected ten times or more. This chain connects TRBV7-9 to TRBJ2-1; TRBD1 aligns across 8 bases. Germline V lookup: CDR1 SEHNR, CDR2 FQNEAQ (reference sequence). After removal of 4 bases from V and 8 bases from J, the junction contained 10 bases not matched to a gene. This CDR3 spans 15 amino acids. CDR3 sequence reads: CASSWGQAPGHEQFF. In DNA form, the CDR3 reads TGTGCCAGCAGCTGGGGACAGGCGCCGGGACATGAGCAGTTCTTC.

This clonotype was counted many times. The rearrangement joins TRBV12-3 or TRBV12-4 to TRBJ2-3; D is possibly TRBD1 (5 bases). The CDR3 loop spans 15 amino acids. The V gene lost 6 bases and the J gene lost 6 bases, with 19 bases spanning the gap. The CDR3 reads CASSPTSRRQDTQYF. CDR3 bases: TGTGCCAGCAGCCCAACGTCGCGGAGACAGGATACGCAGTATTTT.

This clonotype has a handful of counts. This chain links TRBV13 with TRBJ2-5; unclear D gene. Per the germline V gene, CDR1 is PRHDT and CDR2 is FYEKMQ (reference sequence). The CDR3 covers 15 residues. Trimming removed 2 bases at V and 6 bases at J, with 16 bases between. The CDR3 loop reads CASSLTVGPSKTQYF. The CDR3 nucleotides read TGTGCCAGCAGCTTAACTGTCGGACCATCGAAGACCCAGTACTTC. Full variable domain (outside the CDR3, taken from reference TRBV13 and TRBJ2-5): AAGVIQSPRHLIKEKRETATLKCYPIPRHDTVYWYQQGPGQDPQFLISFYEKMQSDKGSIPDRFSAQQFSDYHSELNMSSLELGDSALYFCASSLTVGPSKTQYFGPGTRLLVL.

This sequence joins TRBV6-1 and TRBJ2-3; 14 bases are shared with TRBD2. Trimming cost V 6 bases and J 9 bases; bases outside gene matches: 8. From germline, CDR1 is MNHNS and CDR2 SASEGT. CDR3 length: 15 residues. CDR3 nucleotides: TGTGCCAGCAGCCGGGGGACTAGCGGGAGTTCGACGCAGTATTTT. It encodes CASSRGTSGSSTQYF.

On this clonotype itself: A read error may be the cause here, since a much bigger clone is one base away. The chain has TRBV4-3 and TRBJ2-7, with D unclear. Germline V CDR1 and CDR2: LGHNA, YSLEER. The CDR3 spans 16 residues. DNA of the CDR3: TGTGCCAGCAGCGAAGATCTTGGGCCGTACGGCTACGAGCAGTACTTC. It codes for CASSEDLGPYGYEQYF.

The J gene is TRBJ2-2, the V gene TRBV20-1; TRBD2 agrees at 13 bases. The length of the CDR3 is 19 residues. Germline loops: CDR1 DFQATT, CDR2 SNEGSKA (reference sequence). The ends lost 1 base at V and 7 bases at J; junction bases unmatched: 15. CDR3: CSARVFPRTSGSKGGELFF. Written as DNA, the CDR3 is TGCAGTGCTAGAGTTTTCCCGAGGACTAGCGGGAGTAAAGGCGGGGAGCTGTTTTTT.

In its sample, this clonotype was seen many times. V usage is TRBV9 and J usage is TRBJ1-2; D might be TRBD1 (5 bases). Germline CDR1 is SGDLS and CDR2 is YYNGEE. Trimming cost V 3 bases and J 7 bases, with 16 bases left between them. The CDR3 is 14 residues long. CDR3 in amino acids: CASSAGTAAAGYTF. The CDR3, as DNA: TGTGCCAGCAGCGCCGGGACCGCCGCGGCTGGCTACACCTTC.

As to this clonotype: This may stem from a read error, because a much larger clone lies one nucleotide away. The chain uses TRBV6-5 and TRBJ2-7; the D gene could be TRBD1 or TRBD2 (6 bases each). The CDR3 spans 15 residues. Trimming took 3 bases from V and 2 from J, leaving 14 bases between them. Germline CDR1 and CDR2: MNHEY and SVGAGI. The CDR3 spells CASSYRWGATYEQYF. The DNA of the CDR3 is TGTGCCAGCAGTTATCGGTGGGGGGCAACCTACGAGCAGTACTTC.

This clonotype was picked up many times. The rearrangement links TRBV10-3 to TRBJ2-5; D is unclear. The ends were cut back, 3 bases at V and 5 bases at J, with 4 bases in the middle. The CDR3 runs to 11 residues. Per germline, CDR1 ENHRY and CDR2 SYGVKD. For the CDR3, the DNA is TGTGCCATCAGTGACCGTGAGACCCAGTACTTC. Its protein is CAISDRETQYF.

In its sample, this clonotype was seen many times. The rearrangement joins TRBV7-9 to TRBJ2-7, with D unresolved. The CDR3 runs 13 residues. The germline V gene has CDR1 SEHNR and CDR2 FQNEAQ (reference sequence). V was cut by 3 bases and J by 1 base, with 7 bases left in between. CDR3 amino acids: CASSFVGSYEQYF. The CDR3 DNA is TGTGCCAGCAGCTTCGTGGGATCCTACGAGCAGTACTTC. The full variable domain, with the rest looked up from reference TRBV7-9 and TRBJ2-7, is DTGVSQNPRHKITKRGQNVTFRCDPISEHNRLYWYRQTLGQGPEFLTYFQNEAQLEKSRLLSDRFSAERPKGSFSTLEIQRTEQGDSAMYLCASSFVGSYEQYFGPGTRLTVT.

This clonotype appeared many times. This chain uses TRBV2 with TRBJ1-4; no clear D. The CDR3 covers 14 residues. The V end lost 2 bases, the J end lost 5 bases, and 9 bases lay between the germline ends. Germline V gene lookup returns CDR1 SNHLY and CDR2 FYNNEI. CDR3 coding DNA: TGTGCCAGCAGTGAACAGACGGGCAATGAAAAACTGTTTTTT. Residues: CASSEQTGNEKLFF.

The chain joins TRBV9 to TRBJ2-6, with 8 positions matching TRBD1. CDR1 and CDR2 from the germline V gene are SGDLS and YYNGEE. V trimming: 3 bases; J trimming: 1 base; junction bases outside the gene matches: 6. The CDR3 is 17 amino acids. The CDR3 bases are TGTGCCAGCAGCGGCCGGGACAGGATATCTGGGGCCAACGTCCTGACTTTC. Translation gives CASSGRDRISGANVLTF. The full variable domain, its missing parts supplied by reference TRBV9 and TRBJ2-6, is DSGVTQTPKHLITATGQRVTLRCSPRSGDLSVYWYQQSLDQGLQFLIQYYNGEERAKGNILERFSAQQFPDLHSELNLSSLELGDSALYFCASSGRDRISGANVLTFGAGSRLTVL.

The table lists this clonotype with a few counts. The chain joins TRBV3-1 to TRBJ2-1; D remains ambiguous. This CDR3 spans 13 amino acids. Trimming shortened V by 0 bases and J by 13 bases, and 13 bases separated the two germline ends. The germline gives CDR1 LGHDT, CDR2 YNNKEL (reference sequence). The CDR3 reads CASSQDWYTIQFF. The CDR3, as DNA: TGTGCCAGCAGCCAAGATTGGTATACTATACAGTTCTTC.

Worth noting for this clonotype: It is likely a read error: a sequence one base away is far more abundant. This chain joins TRBV7-9 and TRBJ2-7, with D unclear. CDR1 is SEHNR and CDR2 is FQNEAQ in the germline V gene (reference sequence). CDR3 length equals 11 residues. V lost 4 bases and J 5 bases, leaving 6 bases between the germline ends. The DNA of the CDR3 is TGTGCCAGCAGCTCAACTCACGAGCAGTACTTC. Its protein is CASSSTHEQYF.

The table lists this clonotype with a few counts. The genes are TRBV24-1 and TRBJ2-6; D gene uncertain. Germline V CDR1 and CDR2: KGHDR, SFDVKD. Trimming pared 3 bases from V and 0 bases from J, leaving 8 bases between. The CDR3 totals 16 residues. The CDR3 DNA reads TGTGCCACCAGTGATCCAAAGCCCTCTGGGGCCAACGTCCTGACTTTC. It is translated as CATSDPKPSGANVLTF.

This clonotype was found many times. The gene calls are TRBV7-9 and TRBJ1-2; TRBD1 matches 7 bases. Germline assignment: CDR1 SEHNR and CDR2 FQNEAQ (reference sequence). This CDR3 contains 15 residues. After removal of 3 bases from V and 2 bases from J, the junction contained 6 bases not matched to a gene. The CDR3 loop reads CASSFNIQGNYGYTF. In nucleotides, the CDR3 is TGTGCCAGCAGCTTCAATATACAGGGGAACTATGGCTACACCTTC.

This clonotype is a singleton in its sample. The rearrangement links TRBV18 to TRBJ1-1; 12 bases map to TRBD1. Germline V gene data show CDR1 as KGHSH and CDR2 as LQKENI. The CDR3 runs 17 residues. V was pared by 3 bases and J by 2 bases, with 7 bases of the junction left unmatched. The CDR3 DNA sequence: TGTGCCAGCTCACCGTCGGGGACAGGGGGCGGAAACACTGAAGCTTTCTTT. As protein: CASSPSGTGGGNTEAFF.

This clonotype was found a few times. The rearrangement uses TRBV3-1 and TRBJ1-6, with D uncertain. Germline CDR1 reads LGHDT; CDR2 reads YNNKEL (reference sequence). The CDR3 has 13 residues. V lost 10 bases to trimming and J lost 5 bases, with 12 bases between them. In DNA form, the CDR3 reads TGTGCCACCTCCGCCCGGGATAATTCACCCCTCCACTTT. The encoded protein is CATSARDNSPLHF.

This clonotype was seen only a few times. This rearrangement joins TRBV4-1 to TRBJ1-2; D gene uncertain. Germline V gene sequence: CDR1 MGHRA, CDR2 YSYEKL. This CDR3 is built from 14 residues. V was trimmed by 0 bases and J by 1 base, leaving 6 bases between them. The CDR3: CASSQEALNYGYTF. The DNA of the CDR3 is TGCGCCAGCAGCCAAGAAGCTCTTAACTATGGCTACACCTTC.

The genes are TRBV19 and TRBJ1-1; D not certain. V lost 10 bases and J 11 bases, leaving 20 bases between the germline ends. The CDR3 totals 12 residues. The germline CDR1 and CDR2 sequences are LNHDA and SQIVND (reference sequence). The CDR3 nucleotides are TGTGCCACCTCGGACCCGCCGGGTCTCGCTTTCTTT. It translates to CATSDPPGLAFF.

CDR3 in amino acids: CASSLEGQTLDNEQFF. As DNA, the CDR3 is TGCGCCAGCAGCTTGGAAGGGCAAACCTTGGACAATGAGCAGTTCTTC. The V gene is TRBV5-1, the J gene TRBJ2-1; no clear D gene. This CDR3 is 16 amino acids long. Trimming pared 0 bases from V and 5 bases from J, leaving 15 bases between. The germline gives CDR1 SGHRS, CDR2 YFSETQ.

A few counts support this clonotype. This chain connects TRBV25-1 to TRBJ1-4, with 8 nucleotides matching TRBD1. J gave up 5 bases and V 2 bases, and 4 bases lay outside the gene matches. Looked up from germline, CDR1 is MGHDK and CDR2 is SYGVNS. This CDR3 has 15 residues. The CDR3 coding sequence is TGTGCCAGCAGTGAAACAGGGGGGATGAATGAAAAACTGTTTTTT. Translation: CASSETGGMNEKLFF.

The chain has TRBV7-8 and TRBJ2-7; TRBD1 is a possible D gene (5 bases). This CDR3 is 14 amino acids long. Germline V gene lookup returns CDR1 SGHVS and CDR2 FQNEAQ. The V end lost 2 bases, the J end lost 9 bases, and 17 bases lay between the germline ends. The CDR3 region has the DNA TGTGCCAGCAGCTTATCAGGAGAACCAGGGTCGCAGTACTTC. It translates to CASSLSGEPGSQYF.

The chain recombines TRBV7-9 with TRBJ2-7, with no clear D. Trimming pared 9 bases from V and 3 bases from J, leaving 15 bases between. Germline CDR1 is SEHNR and CDR2 is FQNEAQ (reference sequence). The CDR3 has 13 residues. CDR3 DNA: TGTGCCAGTAGGCCAACGTGGGACTACGAGCAGTACTTC. It yields the protein CASRPTWDYEQYF.

The sample holds a few counts of this clonotype. V is TRBV27 and J is TRBJ1-5, with 7 bases aligning to TRBD1. The CDR3 is 16 residues long. The germline V gene encodes CDR1 MNHEY and CDR2 SMNVEV (reference sequence). Losses at the gene ends were 10 bases for V and 6 bases for J; bases not matched to a gene: 18. CDR3 protein: CATRLTGRVEGQPQHF. As DNA, the CDR3 is TGTGCCACCAGATTGACAGGGAGGGTGGAAGGTCAGCCCCAGCATTTT.

The chain recombines TRBV30 with TRBJ2-2; D is unclear. The V end was cut by 2 bases, the J end by 0 bases, with 16 bases between. CDR1 and CDR2 from the germline V gene are GTSNPN and SVGIG (reference sequence). The CDR3 is 17 amino acids. The CDR3 region is CAWSKPVRTTNTGELFF. As DNA, the CDR3 is TGTGCCTGGAGTAAGCCGGTTCGTACGACGAACACCGGGGAGCTGTTTTTT.

This clonotype was observed many times. The gene calls are TRBV3-1 and TRBJ2-5; unclear D gene. With 3 bases removed from V and 5 bases from J, the gap between germline ends came to 13 bases. The CDR3 loop spans 14 amino acids. Germline lookup yields CDR1 LGHDT and CDR2 YNNKEL (reference sequence). The CDR3: CASSHGYSRETQYF. In DNA, the CDR3 is TGTGCCAGCAGCCACGGGTATAGCCGCGAGACCCAGTACTTC.